This T cell receptor beta chain was identified during a study of blood T cell repertoires in COVID-19. Germline V gene sequence: CDR1 SGHTA, CDR2 FQGNSA. With 1 base clipped from V and 5 bases from J, the junction kept 8 bases outside the gene matches. The length of the CDR3 is 15 residues. This table comes from immunoSEQ multiplex PCR, and its TCRdb copy is limited to in-frame clones, with some not included. The sample has 150,000 to 200,000 clones; 87% are singletons. The gene calls are TRBV7-2 and TRBJ2-7; 7 bases are shared with TRBD1. The sequence came from a human donor in a cohort sampled during active COVID-19. What was sequenced was peripheral blood. The CDR3 DNA follows: TGTGCCAGCAGCTTAGGAGGGGGCGCGGGCAACGAGCAGTACTTC. Translating it yields CASSLGGGAGNEQYF.